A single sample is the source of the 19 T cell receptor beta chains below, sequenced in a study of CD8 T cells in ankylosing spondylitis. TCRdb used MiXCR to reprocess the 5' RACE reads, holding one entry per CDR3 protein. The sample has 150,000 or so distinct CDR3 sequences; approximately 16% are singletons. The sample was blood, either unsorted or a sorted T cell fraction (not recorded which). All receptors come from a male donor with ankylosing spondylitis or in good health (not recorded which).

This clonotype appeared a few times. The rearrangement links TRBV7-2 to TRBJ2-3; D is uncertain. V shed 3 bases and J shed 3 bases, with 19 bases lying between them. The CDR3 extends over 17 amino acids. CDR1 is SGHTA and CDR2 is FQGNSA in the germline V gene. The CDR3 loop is CASSFTGLEMETDTQYF. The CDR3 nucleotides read TGTGCCAGCAGCTTCACGGGCCTCGAGATGGAGACAGATACGCAGTATTTT.

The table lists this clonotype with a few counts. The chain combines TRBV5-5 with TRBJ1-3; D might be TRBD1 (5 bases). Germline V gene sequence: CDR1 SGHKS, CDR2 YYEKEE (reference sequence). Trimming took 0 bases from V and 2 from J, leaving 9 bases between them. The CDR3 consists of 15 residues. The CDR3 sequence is CASSLAVTAGNTIYF. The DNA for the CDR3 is TGTGCCAGCAGCTTGGCTGTGACAGCTGGAAACACCATATATTTT.

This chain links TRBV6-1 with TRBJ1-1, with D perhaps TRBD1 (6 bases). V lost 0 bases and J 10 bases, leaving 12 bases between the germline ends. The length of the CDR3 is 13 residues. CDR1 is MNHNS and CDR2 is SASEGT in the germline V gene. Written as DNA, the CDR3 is TGTGCCAGCAGTGAAGCCCCGGACAGTGGAGCTTTCTTT. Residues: CASSEAPDSGAFF.

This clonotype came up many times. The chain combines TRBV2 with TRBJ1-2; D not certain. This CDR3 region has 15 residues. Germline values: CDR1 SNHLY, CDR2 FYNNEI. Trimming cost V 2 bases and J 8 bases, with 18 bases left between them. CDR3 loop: CASSEIGPTTGGYTF. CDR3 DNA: TGTGCCAGCAGTGAAATAGGACCAACAACCGGCGGCTACACCTTC.

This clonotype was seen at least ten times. The CDR3 spells CASSFFSSETQYF. DNA for the CDR3: TGTGCCAGCAGTTTTTTTAGTTCAGAGACCCAGTACTTC. The chain joins TRBV28 to TRBJ2-5; no reliable D call. Trimming removed 3 bases from V and 4 bases from J, with 9 bases in between. The CDR3 spans 13 residues. Germline V gene lookup returns CDR1 MDHEN and CDR2 SYDVKM. The variable domain in full, with the rest retrieved from reference TRBV28 and TRBJ2-5, is DVKVTQSSRYLVKRTGEKVFLECVQDMDHENMFWYRQDPGLGLRLIYFSYDVKMKEKGDIPEGYSVSREKKERFSLILESASTNQTSMYLCASSFFSSETQYFGPGTRLLVL.

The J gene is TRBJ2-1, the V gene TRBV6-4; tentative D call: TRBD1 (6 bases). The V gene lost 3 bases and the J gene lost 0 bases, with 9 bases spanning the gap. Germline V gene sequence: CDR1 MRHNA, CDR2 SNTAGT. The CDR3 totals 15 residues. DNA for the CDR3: TGTGCCAGCAGTGAACAGGGCAGCTCCTACAATGAGCAGTTCTTC. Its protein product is CASSEQGSSYNEQFF.

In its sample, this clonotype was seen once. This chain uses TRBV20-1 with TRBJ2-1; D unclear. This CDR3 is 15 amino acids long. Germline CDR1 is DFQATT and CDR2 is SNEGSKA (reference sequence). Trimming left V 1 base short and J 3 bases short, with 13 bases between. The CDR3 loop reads CSARGHLSDYNEQFF. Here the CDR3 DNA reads TGCAGTGCTAGAGGACACCTTTCTGACTACAATGAGCAGTTCTTC.

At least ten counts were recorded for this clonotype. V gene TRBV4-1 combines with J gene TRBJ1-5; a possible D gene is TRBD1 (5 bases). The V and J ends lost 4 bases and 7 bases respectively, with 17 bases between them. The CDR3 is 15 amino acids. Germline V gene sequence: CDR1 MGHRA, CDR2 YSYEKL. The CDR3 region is CASSPWIEGKQPQHF. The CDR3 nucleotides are TGCGCCAGCAGCCCGTGGATCGAGGGGAAACAGCCCCAGCATTTT.

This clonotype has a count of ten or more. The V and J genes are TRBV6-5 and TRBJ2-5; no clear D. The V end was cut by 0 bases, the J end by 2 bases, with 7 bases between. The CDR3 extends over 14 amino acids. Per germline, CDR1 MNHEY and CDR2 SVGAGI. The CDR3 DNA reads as TGTGCCAGCAGTTACTCTTACAGACAAGAGACCCAGTACTTC. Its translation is CASSYSYRQETQYF.

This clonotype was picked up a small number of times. CDR3 sequence: CASALKTQYF. CDR3 DNA: TGCGCCAGCGCTCTAAAGACCCAGTACTTC. The rearrangement uses TRBV23-1 and TRBJ2-5; D gene ambiguous. TRBV23-1 is reported as an ORF; its role is uncertain. This CDR3 comprises 10 residues. V was cut by 8 bases and J by 6 bases, with 7 bases left in between.

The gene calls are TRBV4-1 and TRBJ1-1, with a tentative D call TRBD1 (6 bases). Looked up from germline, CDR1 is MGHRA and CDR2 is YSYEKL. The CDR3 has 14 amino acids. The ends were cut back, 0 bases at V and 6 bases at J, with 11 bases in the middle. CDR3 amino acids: CASSQDLRGSEAFF. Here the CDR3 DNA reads TGCGCCAGCAGCCAAGATCTTAGGGGGTCTGAAGCTTTCTTT.

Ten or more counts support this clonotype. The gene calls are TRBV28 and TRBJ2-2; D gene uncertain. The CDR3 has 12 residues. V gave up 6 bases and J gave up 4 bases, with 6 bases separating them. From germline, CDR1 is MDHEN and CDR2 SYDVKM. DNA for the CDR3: TGTGCCAGCAGAGAGAGCACCGGGGAGCTGTTTTTT. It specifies CASRESTGELFF.

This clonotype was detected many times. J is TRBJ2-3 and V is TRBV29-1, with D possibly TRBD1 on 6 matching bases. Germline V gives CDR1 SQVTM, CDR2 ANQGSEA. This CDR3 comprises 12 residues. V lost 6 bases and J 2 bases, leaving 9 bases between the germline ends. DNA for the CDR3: TGCAGCGTGGCAGGGGACACAGATACGCAGTATTTT. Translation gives CSVAGDTDTQYF.

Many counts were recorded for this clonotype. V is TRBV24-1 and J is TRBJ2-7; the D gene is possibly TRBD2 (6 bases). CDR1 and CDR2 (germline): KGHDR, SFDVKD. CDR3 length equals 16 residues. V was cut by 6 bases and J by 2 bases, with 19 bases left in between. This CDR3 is CATSTSRDAPTYEQYF. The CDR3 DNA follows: TGTGCCACCAGTACTAGCAGGGACGCACCGACCTACGAGCAGTACTTC.

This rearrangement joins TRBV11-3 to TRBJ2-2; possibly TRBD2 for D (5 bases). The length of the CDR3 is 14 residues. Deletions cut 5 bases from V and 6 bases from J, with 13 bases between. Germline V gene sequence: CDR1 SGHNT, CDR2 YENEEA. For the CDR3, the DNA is TGTGCCAGCAGCGAGGGCCCTTCGGCCGGGGAGCTGTTTTTT. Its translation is CASSEGPSAGELFF.

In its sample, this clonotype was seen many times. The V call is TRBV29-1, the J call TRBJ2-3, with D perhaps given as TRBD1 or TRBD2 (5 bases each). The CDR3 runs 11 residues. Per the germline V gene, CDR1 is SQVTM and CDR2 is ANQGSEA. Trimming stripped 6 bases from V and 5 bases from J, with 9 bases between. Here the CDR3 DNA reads TGCAGCGTAGCGAGGGGAGATACGCAGTATTTT. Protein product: CSVARGDTQYF.

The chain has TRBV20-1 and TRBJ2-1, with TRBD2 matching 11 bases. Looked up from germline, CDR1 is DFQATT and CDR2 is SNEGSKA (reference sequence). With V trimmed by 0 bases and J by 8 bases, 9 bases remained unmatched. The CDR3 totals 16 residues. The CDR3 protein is CSARDWLLAGVYEQFF. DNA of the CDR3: TGCAGTGCTAGAGATTGGTTACTAGCGGGAGTGTATGAGCAGTTCTTC.

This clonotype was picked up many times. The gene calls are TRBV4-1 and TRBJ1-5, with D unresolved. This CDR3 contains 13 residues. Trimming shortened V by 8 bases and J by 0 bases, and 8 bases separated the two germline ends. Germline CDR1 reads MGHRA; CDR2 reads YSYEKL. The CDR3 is CASARNSNQPQHF. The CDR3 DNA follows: TGCGCCAGCGCCAGGAATAGCAATCAGCCCCAGCATTTT.

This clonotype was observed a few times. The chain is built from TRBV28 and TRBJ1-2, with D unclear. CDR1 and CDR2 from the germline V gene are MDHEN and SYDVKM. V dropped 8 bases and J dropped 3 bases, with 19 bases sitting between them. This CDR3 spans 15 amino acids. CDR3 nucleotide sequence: TGTGCCAGCCGATCTGAGCCCCTGGCATACTATGGCTACACCTTC. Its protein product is CASRSEPLAYYGYTF.